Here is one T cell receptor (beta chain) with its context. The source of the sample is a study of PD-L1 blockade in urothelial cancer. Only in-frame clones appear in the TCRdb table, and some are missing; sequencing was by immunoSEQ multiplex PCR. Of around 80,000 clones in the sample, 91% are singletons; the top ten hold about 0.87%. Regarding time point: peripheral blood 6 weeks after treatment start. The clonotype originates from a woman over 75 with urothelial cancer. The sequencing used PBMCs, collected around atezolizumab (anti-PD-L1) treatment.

The CDR3 DNA is TGTGCCAGCAGCGCAAGCCCGGGGTCGTACGAGCAGTACTTC. Protein: CASSASPGSYEQYF. This chain uses TRBV9 with TRBJ2-7, with TRBD2 as a possible D gene (5 bases). This CDR3 contains 14 residues. V was shortened by 3 bases and J by 4 bases, with 14 bases between the two germline ends. From germline, CDR1 is SGDLS and CDR2 YYNGEE.